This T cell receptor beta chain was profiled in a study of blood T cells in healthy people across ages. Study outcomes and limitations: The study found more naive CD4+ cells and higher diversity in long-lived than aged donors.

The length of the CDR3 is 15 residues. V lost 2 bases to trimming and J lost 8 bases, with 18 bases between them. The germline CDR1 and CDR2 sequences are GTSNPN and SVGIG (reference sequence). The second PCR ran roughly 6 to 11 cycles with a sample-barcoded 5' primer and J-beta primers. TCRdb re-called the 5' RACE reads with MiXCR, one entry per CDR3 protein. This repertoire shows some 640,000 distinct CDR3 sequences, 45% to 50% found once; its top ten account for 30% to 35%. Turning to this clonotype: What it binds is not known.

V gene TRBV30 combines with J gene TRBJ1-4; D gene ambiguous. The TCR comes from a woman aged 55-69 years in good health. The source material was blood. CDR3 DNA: TGTGCCTGGAGTTTTACCGCGGAAGGTGGCGAAAAACTGTTTTTT. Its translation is CAWSFTAEGGEKLFF.